The clone carrying this TCR beta chain was picked up a small number of times. This specimen comes from a study of CD8+CD57+ T cells in acquired aplastic anemia. Sequencing was done on patients that had shown CD8+CD57+ cell expansion by flow cytometry. This CDR3 region has 14 residues. Looked up from germline, CDR1 is DFQATT and CDR2 is SNEGSKA (reference sequence). The V end was cut by 1 base, the J end by 0 bases, with 8 bases between. Genomic DNA, serving as template, underwent TCR beta VDJ and CDR3 profiling. MiXCR, run by TCRdb on the reads, gives a single entry per CDR3 protein. Of roughly 280,000 distinct CDR3 sequences detected, 45% to 65% appear once; the ten largest clones hold around 1.3%.

The V call is TRBV20-1, the J call TRBJ2-3, with unresolved D. The sequenced material came from sorted CD4+, CD8+, or CD8+CD57+ T cells (not recorded which) from PBMCs. The sequence was obtained from a human donor with aplastic anemia. Here the CDR3 DNA reads TGCAGTGCTAGAGTAGGACGGAGCACAGATACGCAGTATTTT. Protein sequence: CSARVGRSTDTQYF.